This TCR beta chain was captured in a study of breast tumors, draining lymph nodes, adjacent tissues. Findings and caveats of the study: Data fit most tumor T cells coming from lymph node, expanding in tumor. Compared with basal-like, luminal-like tumors shared significantly more repertoire with nontumor tissue. Compared with lymph nodes, tumors were less diverse; compared with nontumor tissue, more.

The CDR3 consists of 16 residues. Looked up from germline, CDR1 is DFQATT and CDR2 is SNEGSKA (reference sequence). V lost 5 bases, J lost 4 bases, and 11 bases stayed unmatched. TCRdb reanalysed the multiplex PCR reads using MiXCR and keeps one entry per CDR3 protein. The sample shows about 24,000 distinct CDR3 sequences, 68% of them seen only once. With respect to this clonotype: Its target is not known.

The chain is built from TRBV20-1 and TRBJ2-1; 10 nucleotides line up with TRBD2. This receptor was taken from a female donor with breast cancer. Some clones in this sample may be carry-over from other donors' samples. The specimen was tumor-adjacent breast tissue. Written as DNA, the CDR3 is TGCAGTGCTTCCAGGGGTGGAGCGGGAGGGTACAATGAGCAGTTCTTC. Translated: CSASRGGAGGYNEQFF.